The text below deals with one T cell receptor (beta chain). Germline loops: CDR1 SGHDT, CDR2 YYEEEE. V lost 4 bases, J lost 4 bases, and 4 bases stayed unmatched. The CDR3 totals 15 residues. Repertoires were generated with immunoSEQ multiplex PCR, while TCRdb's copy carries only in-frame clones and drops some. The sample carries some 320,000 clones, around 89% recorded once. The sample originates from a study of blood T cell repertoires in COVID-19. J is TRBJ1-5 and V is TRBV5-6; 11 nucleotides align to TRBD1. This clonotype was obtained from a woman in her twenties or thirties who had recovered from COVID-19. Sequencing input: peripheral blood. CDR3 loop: CASSDGTGGNQPQHF. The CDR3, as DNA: TGTGCCAGCAGCGACGGGACAGGGGGAAATCAGCCCCAGCATTTT.